The rows below give T cell receptor beta chains drawn from one sample of a study of shared clonotypes between healthy human individuals. Generated by immunoSEQ multiplex PCR, the TCRdb table keeps only in-frame clones and is missing some. The sample includes about 230,000 clones, 65% of them seen just once. The sequenced sample was memory CD4+ T cells sorted from blood. These receptors came from a man aged 25 to 40 in good health. Each CDR3 is given with its conserved first and last residue. The order of the fields is J gene, V gene, CDR3 protein.

J: TRBJ1-5; V: TRBV28; CDR3: CASSTGSLQPQHF
J: TRBJ2-7; V: TRBV25-1; CDR3: CASTRTGVTYEQYF
J: TRBJ2-1; V: TRBV14; CDR3: CASSPPTRLAGGPYNEQFF
J: TRBJ2-3; V: TRBV5-6; CDR3: CASSRLGRAGADTQYF
J: TRBJ1-1; V: TRBV7-2; CDR3: CASTLGGARNTEAFF
J: TRBJ2-2; V: TRBV11-3; CDR3: CASSLIAMTDTGELFF
J: TRBJ2-3; V: TRBV2; CDR3: CASNRQAGLTSTDTQYF
J: TRBJ1-3; V: TRBV10-1; CDR3: CASQISFGNTIYF
J: TRBJ2-1; V: TRBV4-1; CDR3: CASSQGNAGNEQFF
J: TRBJ2-3; V: TRBV5-1; CDR3: CASSLETSGSKYF
J: TRBJ2-7; V: TRBV5-6; CDR3: CASSLGTGPYSYEQYF
J: TRBJ1-2; V: TRBV5-5; CDR3: CASTLGTYGYTF
J: TRBJ2-7; V: TRBV6-1; CDR3: CASSTQDFYEQYF
J: TRBJ2-3; V: TRBV7-2; CDR3: CASSLRWGRGHTDTQYF
J: TRBJ2-4; V: TRBV6-1; CDR3: CASATGARAKNIQYF
J: TRBJ1-2; V: TRBV6-5; CDR3: CASSQEWGAYYGYTF
J: TRBJ2-5; V: TRBV7-2; CDR3: CASSLHLETQYF
J: TRBJ2-2; V: TRBV9; CDR3: CASGRDNPLGELFF
J: TRBJ2-2; V: TRBV6-1; CDR3: CASRRQSNTGELFF
J: TRBJ2-5; V: TRBV5-4; CDR3: CASSQIGGRDQETQYF
J: TRBJ1-2; V: TRBV9; CDR3: CASSVAGNDYGYTF
J: TRBJ2-2; V: TRBV7-6; CDR3: CASSLVRLAGEGNTGELFF
J: TRBJ1-2; V: TRBV2; CDR3: CASSYSYGYTF
J: TRBJ1-1; V: TRBV21-1; CDR3: CASSKNTSGGQGAGGTEAFF
J: TRBJ2-7; V: TRBV7-9; CDR3: CASSPSQLWTGNEQYF
J: TRBJ2-2; V: TRBV28; CDR3: CASSLGYAVSRSTGELFF
J: TRBJ2-1; V: TRBV29-1; CDR3: CSVEGGGNEQFF
J: TRBJ2-2; V: TRBV20-1; CDR3: CSVTRSGELFF
J: TRBJ2-1; V: TRBV5-8; CDR3: CASSPYYRDYNNEQFF
J: TRBJ2-1; V: TRBV7-8; CDR3: CASSAGLGVEQFF
J: TRBJ1-3; V: TRBV10-3; CDR3: CATTGTGSGNTIYF
J: TRBJ1-2; V: TRBV2; CDR3: CASSTTGGHGYTF
J: TRBJ2-3; V: TRBV1; CDR3: CTWYLPRGSTDTQYF
J: TRBJ1-5; V: TRBV5-4; CDR3: CASSSRGGHDYGNQPQHF
J: TRBJ2-1; V: TRBV28; CDR3: CASSPETSGRTNEQFF
J: TRBJ2-5; V: TRBV10-3; CDR3: CAISEELAGGGTQYF
J: TRBJ2-7; V: TRBV5-1; CDR3: CASSDGPYEQYF
J: TRBJ2-3; V: TRBV27; CDR3: CASSSAGEGTDTQYF
J: TRBJ1-1; V: TRBV7-8; CDR3: CASSLGRGLGYTEAFF
J: TRBJ2-3; V: TRBV5-1; CDR3: CASSYAGDTDTQYF
J: TRBJ1-1; V: TRBV5-4; CDR3: CASSSPKTGSLKHTEAFF
J: TRBJ2-1; V: TRBV5-8; CDR3: CASSFGESYNEQFF
J: TRBJ2-3; V: TRBV9; CDR3: CASNLDPATDTQYF
J: TRBJ2-3; V: TRBV6-1; CDR3: CASMGRAIGLDTQYF
J: TRBJ1-5; V: TRBV28; CDR3: CASSRPTGHNQPQHF
J: TRBJ2-2; V: TRBV11-2; CDR3: CASSLFRLGLTGELFF
J: TRBJ2-5; V: TRBV5-1; CDR3: CASSSNTLGPQETQYF
J: TRBJ2-2; V: TRBV29-1; CDR3: CSVEAMRSGELFF
J: TRBJ2-1; V: TRBV10-2; CDR3: CASSVKSRASGYNEQFF
J: TRBJ2-5; V: TRBV20-1; CDR3: CSAQDQETQYF
J: TRBJ1-5; V: TRBV5-1; CDR3: CASSLDGYSNQPQHF
J: TRBJ1-3; V: TRBV11-2; CDR3: CASSLVGSGNTIYF
J: TRBJ1-2; V: TRBV18; CDR3: CASSPRPGTESNYGYTF